This entry concerns a single T cell receptor beta chain. This record comes from a study of blood T cells in healthy people across ages. Whole-study context: With template switching, about one barcoded beta molecule was captured per two T cells.

Germline values: CDR1 SGHVS, CDR2 FNYEAQ. The CDR3 totals 18 residues. V lost 0 bases, J lost 14 bases, and 30 bases lay in between. Aged about 6 to 95, donors were systemically healthy Caucasians from Russia. Each donor gave roughly 9.1 milliliters of peripheral blood. Next came a second PCR, run for about 6 to 12 cycles, which used a sample-barcoded 5' primer along with a J-beta primer mix. Each cDNA was tagged by a template-switch adaptor containing 12 random nucleotides. TCRdb ran MiXCR on the 5' RACE reads and lists one entry per CDR3 protein. The sample includes over 700,000 distinct CDR3 sequences, roughly 50% of them seen just once.

The chain couples TRBV7-6 to TRBJ2-3, with D maybe TRBD2 (7 bases). Sequencing used blood. The receptor comes from an elderly man in good health. CDR3 region: CASSLALWRGKADRYAYF. The CDR3 DNA reads as TGTGCCAGCAGCTTAGCGCTTTGGCGGGGGAAGGCGGACAGATACGCGTATTTT. The full variable domain, completed using reference TRBV7-6 and TRBJ2-3, is GAGVSQSPRYKVTKRGQDVALRCDPISGHVSLYWYRQALGQGPEFLTYFNYEAQQDKSGLPNDRFSAERPEGSISTLTIQRTEQRDSAMYRCASSLALWRGKADRYAYFGPGTRLTVL.